This T cell receptor beta chain was found in a study of blood T cells in healthy people across ages. PCR was performed a second time for 7 to 11 cycles using a sample-barcoded 5' primer and a J-beta primer mix. TCRdb ran MiXCR on the 5' RACE reads and lists one entry per CDR3 protein. The profile shows 700,000 to 900,000 distinct CDR3 sequences, roughly 53% of them singletons. This CDR3 is built from 14 residues. V shed 1 base and J shed 1 base, with 8 bases lying between them. From germline, CDR1 is SGHAT and CDR2 FQNNGV. Only a few counts were recorded for this clonotype. The origin of this receptor is a man older than 75 in good health. The sample consisted of blood. The chain recombines TRBV11-2 with TRBJ2-7, with D unresolved. CDR3 residues: CASSLVGRSYEQYF. DNA of the CDR3: TGTGCCAGCAGCTTAGTAGGCAGATCCTACGAGCAGTACTTC.